A selection of T cell receptor beta chains follows, all from one sample in a study of early T cells in non-severe SARS-CoV-2 infection. TCRdb redid the calling of the 5' RACE reads with MiXCR, one entry per CDR3 protein. The table shows approximately 31,000 distinct CDR3 sequences, with approximately 6% occurring only once. Input material: whole blood. The receptors shown here come from an adult who was a healthcare worker with PCR-confirmed SARS-CoV-2 infection or an uninfected control (not recorded which). Each CDR3 is given with its conserved first and last residue. The D gene is left open where the match is weak. The size field is filled for only some rows; it gives once, few, many or a size class.

TRBJ2-1 TRBD2 TRBV18 few CASSWTSGTMGNEQFF TGTGCCAGCTCCTGGACTAGCGGGACGATGGGCAATGAGCAGTTCTTC
TRBJ2-3 TRBD2 TRBV12-3/TRBV12-4 many CASRRTSGSTDTQYF TGTGCCAGCAGGCGGACTAGCGGGAGCACAGATACGCAGTATTTT
TRBJ2-1 . TRBV4-3 few CASSQDRGGLYYNEQFF TGCGCCAGCAGCCAAGATCGGGGCGGACTCTACTACAATGAGCAGTTCTTC
TRBJ2-5 TRBD1 TRBV20-1 few CSARPRTGGWTQYF TGCAGTGCTAGACCGCGGACAGGCGGGTGGACCCAGTACTTC
TRBJ1-4 . TRBV5-4 many CASSLAQAGPEKLFF TGTGCCAGCAGCTTGGCCCAAGCAGGCCCTGAAAAACTGTTTTTT
TRBJ2-5 . TRBV20-1 many CSARPVGRFQETQYF TGCAGTGCTAGACCCGTGGGACGGTTCCAAGAGACCCAGTACTTC
TRBJ1-1 . TRBV7-9 . CASSTSTITGGTEAFF TGTGCCAGCAGCACTTCTACGATAACTGGGGGCACTGAAGCTTTCTTT
TRBJ2-5 . TRBV20-1 many CSAISGQETQYF TGCAGTGCTATTAGCGGCCAAGAGACCCAGTACTTC
TRBJ2-1 TRBD2 TRBV4-1 . CASSPLAGGDEQFF TGCGCCAGCAGCCCTCTAGCGGGAGGGGATGAGCAGTTCTTC
TRBJ2-2 TRBD2 TRBV7-9 few CASSWTSGSTGELFF TGTGCCAGCAGCTGGACTAGCGGGAGCACCGGGGAGCTGTTTTTT
TRBJ2-1 . TRBV30 medium-sized CAWLRQSSYNEQFF TGTGCCTGGCTTCGACAGAGCTCCTACAATGAGCAGTTCTTC
TRBJ2-3 TRBD2 TRBV20-1 many CSALSTSGRADTQYF TGCAGTGCCTTATCGACTAGCGGGAGGGCAGATACGCAGTATTTT
TRBJ1-2 . TRBV18 many CASSPGRGDYGYTF TGTGCCAGCTCACCTGGCAGGGGCGACTATGGCTACACCTTC
TRBJ1-6 . TRBV27 many CASRPAAGYSYNSPLHF TGTGCCAGCAGACCCGCCGCTGGGTACTCCTATAATTCACCCCTCCACTTT
TRBJ2-7 . TRBV10-2 many CASSESNTFYEQYF TGCGCCAGCAGTGAGTCGAACACATTCTACGAGCAGTACTTC
TRBJ1-3 . TRBV7-2 . CASSLAGRENTIYF TGTGCCAGCAGCTTAGCGGGCCGGGAAAACACCATATATTTT
TRBJ2-3 TRBD2 TRBV20-1 many CSASGTSLDTQYF TGCAGTGCCTCCGGGACTAGCCTGGATACGCAGTATTTT
TRBJ2-6 . TRBV7-6 many CASSPPANVLTF TGTGCCAGCAGCCCCCCGGCCAACGTCCTGACTTTC
TRBJ2-1 TRBD2 TRBV13 many CASSNTSGESSYNEQFF TGTGCCAGCAGCAATACTAGCGGCGAGAGCTCCTACAATGAGCAGTTCTTC
TRBJ1-1 . TRBV6-5 many CASSYSVGVTEAFF TGTGCCAGCAGTTACTCCGTAGGGGTGACTGAAGCTTTCTTT
TRBJ2-5 . TRBV7-2 many CASSLESGGKETQYF TGTGCCAGCAGCTTAGAGTCCGGGGGCAAGGAGACCCAGTACTTC
TRBJ2-2 . TRBV2 . CASSRERTGELFF TGTGCCAGCAGCCGGGAGAGGACCGGGGAGCTGTTTTTT
TRBJ2-5 . TRBV5-1 many CASSSTLEGGTQYF TGCGCCAGCAGCTCGACACTAGAAGGCGGGACCCAGTACTTC
TRBJ2-2 . TRBV30 . CAWSLLTVNTGELFF TGTGCCTGGAGTTTGTTGACCGTGAACACCGGGGAGCTGTTTTTT
TRBJ2-2 . TRBV7-6 many CASSSDVGSGELFF TGTGCCAGCAGCTCCGACGTGGGGTCCGGGGAGCTGTTTTTT
TRBJ2-5 . TRBV20-1 many CSARGPQRRETQYF TGCAGTGCTAGAGGCCCCCAGAGACGAGAGACCCAGTACTTC
TRBJ2-7 . TRBV9 many CASSQTGRDREQYF TGTGCCAGCAGCCAGACGGGCAGGGACCGCGAGCAGTACTTC
TRBJ2-5 . TRBV5-1 . CATSAARGETQYF TGCGCCACCAGTGCGGCCAGGGGAGAGACCCAGTACTTC
TRBJ1-2 TRBD1 TRBV4-3 many CASTPGRGFNYGYTF TGCGCCAGCACCCCAGGCAGGGGGTTTAACTATGGCTACACCTTC
TRBJ2-7 TRBD2 TRBV20-1 few CSAKGLAVGYEQYF TGCAGTGCCAAGGGACTAGCGGTGGGGTACGAGCAGTACTTC
TRBJ2-3 TRBD1 TRBV10-3 many CAISEGTGGRTDTQYF TGTGCCATCAGTGAGGGGACAGGGGGCCGGACAGATACGCAGTATTTT
TRBJ1-6 . TRBV20-1 many CSAPGPKRDNSPLHF TGCAGTGCTCCGGGACCGAAGAGGGATAATTCACCCCTCCACTTT
TRBJ2-5 . TRBV24-1 . CATSGWGLDNHQETQYF TGTGCCACCAGTGGGTGGGGCCTAGACAATCACCAAGAGACCCAGTACTTC